One sample yielded the 25 T cell receptor beta chains listed below, sequenced in a study of blood T cells in healthy people across ages. With a J-beta primer mix and a sample-barcoded 5' primer, a second PCR ran about 7 to 12 cycles. TCRdb recomputed calls from the 5' RACE reads with MiXCR, one row per CDR3 protein. The sample includes roughly 500,000 distinct CDR3 sequences, about 26% seen only once; the top ten take less than 20%. The sample taken for sequencing was blood. These receptors all come from a woman in her 70s in good health.

The chain is built from TRBV6-6 and TRBJ2-5; a weak D match, TRBD2 (5 bases). The DNA end is more similar to TRBJ2-7, so the J call may be wrong. The germline gives CDR1 MNHNY, CDR2 SVGAGI (reference sequence). The CDR3 is made up of 15 amino acids. In nucleotides, the CDR3 is TGTGCCAGCAGTTACGCGGCGGGCCTGGACGACGAGCAGTACTTC. This codes for CASSYAAGLDDEQYF.

This clonotype has a single count. The CDR3 here is CASSLRATLGETQYF. CDR3 in DNA: TGTGCCAGCAGCTTGAGGGCTACCCTGGGGGAGACCCAGTACTTC. The chain employs TRBV7-2 and TRBJ2-1; possible D gene TRBD2, 5 bases. Judging by the DNA end, TRBJ2-5 fits better; the J call may be wrong. CDR3 length: 15 residues. Germline CDR1 and CDR2: SGHTA and FQGNSA.

V usage is TRBV20-1 and J usage is TRBJ2-7; 7 nucleotides match TRBD1. Germline lookup yields CDR1 DFQATT and CDR2 SNEGSKA (reference sequence). The CDR3 extends over 16 amino acids. With V trimmed by 0 bases and J by 3 bases, 11 bases remained unmatched. CDR3: CSARDRRQGIRYEQYF. The CDR3 DNA sequence: TGCAGTGCTAGAGATCGGAGACAGGGTATTCGCTACGAGCAGTACTTC.

This clonotype was seen a few times. The V gene is TRBV6-2 or TRBV6-3, the J gene TRBJ2-7; 8 positions match TRBD2. With V trimmed by 2 bases and J by 3 bases, 6 bases remained unmatched. The CDR3 has 15 amino acids. The germline CDR1 and CDR2 sequences are MNHEY and SVGEGT. CDR3: CASSYMGSGVYEQYF. CDR3 nucleotides: TGTGCCAGCAGTTACATGGGTAGCGGGGTCTACGAGCAGTACTTC.

This clonotype has more than one count but fewer than ten. This chain links TRBV28 with TRBJ1-6, with 7 bases identical to TRBD1. The CDR3 loop spans 16 amino acids. Germline trimming cut 1 base from V and 9 bases from J; bases unmatched to any gene: 9. Germline CDR1 reads MDHEN; CDR2 reads SYDVKM. CDR3 amino acids: CASSLSGGVTGSPLHF. CDR3 nucleotide sequence: TGTGCCAGCAGTTTATCAGGGGGGGTCACCGGTTCACCCCTCCACTTT.

This clonotype was observed a handful of times. The chain uses TRBV7-3 and TRBJ2-5; D is unresolved. V lost 5 bases to trimming and J lost 5 bases, with 15 bases between them. Germline loops: CDR1 SGHTA, CDR2 FQGTGA. This CDR3 contains 14 residues. This CDR3 is CASSPTKNGETQYF. CDR3 DNA sequence: TGTGCCAGCAGCCCAACCAAAAACGGGGAGACCCAGTACTTC.

There are a few counts of this clonotype. J is TRBJ2-4 and V is TRBV7-9, with TRBD2 identical over 8 bases. The V segment lost 5 bases and the J segment 3 bases; nucleotides outside the gene matches: 12. The CDR3 runs 17 residues. Germline lookup yields CDR1 SEHNR and CDR2 FQNEAQ (reference sequence). The CDR3 protein is CASSPRRGGGDKNIQYF. The CDR3 nucleotides read TGTGCCAGCAGCCCACGCCGGGGGGGCGGAGACAAAAACATTCAGTACTTC.

In its sample, this clonotype was seen a few times. One end of the junction is discordant with germline, which a read error may explain. V is TRBV12-3 or TRBV12-4 and J is TRBJ1-2; possible D gene TRBD1, 5 bases. The CDR3 has 12 residues. As DNA, the CDR3 is TGTGCCAGCACCCAGGGAGAGTATGGCTACGCCTTC. Protein sequence: CASTQGEYGYAF.

The chain combines TRBV10-3 with TRBJ2-2, with D possibly being TRBD1 (5 bases). There are 15 residues in the CDR3. Trimming cost V 7 bases and J 1 base, with 13 bases left between them. Germline V gene data show CDR1 as ENHRY and CDR2 as SYGVKD. DNA for the CDR3: TGTGCCATCACCAGGGAAAAAGGGAACACCGGGGAGCTGTTTTTT. Its translation is CAITREKGNTGELFF.

This clonotype was counted only a few times. This chain links TRBV6-2 or TRBV6-3 with TRBJ2-1; the match to TRBD2 covers 9 bases. Germline V gene data show CDR1 as MNHEY and CDR2 as SVGEGT. The CDR3 length is 16 residues. Losses at the gene ends were 3 bases for V and 0 bases for J; bases not matched to a gene: 3. CDR3 residues: CASSYSGGTSYNEQFF. The CDR3 DNA reads as TGTGCCAGCAGTTATAGCGGGGGCACCTCCTACAATGAGCAGTTCTTC.

The rearrangement joins TRBV20-1 to TRBJ1-2, with 10 positions matching TRBD1. The germline gives CDR1 DFQATT, CDR2 SNEGSKA (reference sequence). The CDR3 length is 13 residues. Germline trimming cut 3 bases from V and 6 bases from J; bases unmatched to any gene: 4. CDR3 DNA sequence: TGCAGTGCTAGGGGACAGGGGAGGAATGGCTACACCTTC. Protein product: CSARGQGRNGYTF.

This sequence joins TRBV28 and TRBJ2-5, with 7 nucleotides matching TRBD2. The germline V gene has CDR1 MDHEN and CDR2 SYDVKM. V lost 5 bases to trimming and J lost 1 base; unmatched junction nucleotides: 7. The CDR3 has 15 residues. CDR3 in amino acids: CASSPYPGGQETQYF. The DNA for the CDR3 is TGTGCCAGCAGTCCCTATCCGGGGGGCCAAGAGACCCAGTACTTC.

Comment on this clonotype: A junction end diverges from the germline sequence, so it may reflect a read error. The chain employs TRBV9 and TRBJ2-1, with 7 positions matching TRBD1. The CDR3 spans 17 residues. In germline, CDR1 is SGDLS, CDR2 YYNGEE. CDR3 in amino acids: CASGVAVPGQIYNEQFF. CDR3 DNA sequence: TGTGCCAGCGGCGTAGCCGTACCGGGACAGATATACAATGAGCAGTTCTTC.

The rearrangement links TRBV30 to TRBJ2-3; perhaps TRBD2 as D (5 bases). CDR1 and CDR2 from the germline V gene are GTSNPN and SVGIG (reference sequence). The CDR3 contains 13 residues. V lost 8 bases and J 7 bases, leaving 19 bases between the germline ends. CDR3 coding DNA: TGTGCCGGCACCTCCAGCAGCGGCTATACGCAGTATTTT. Translating it yields CAGTSSSGYTQYF.

This chain connects TRBV2 to TRBJ1-4; 9 bases match TRBD1. After removal of 6 bases from V and 8 bases from J, the junction contained 7 bases not matched to a gene. CDR1 and CDR2 (germline): SNHLY, FYNNEI. This CDR3 spans 14 amino acids. CDR3 region: CASRDRTGVEKLFF. DNA of the CDR3: TGTGCCAGCAGGGACCGGACAGGGGTCGAAAAACTGTTTTTT.

The V and J genes are TRBV27 and TRBJ2-5; tentatively, D is TRBD1 or TRBD2 (5 bases each). The germline CDR1 and CDR2 sequences are MNHEY and SMNVEV (reference sequence). With 1 base removed from V and 2 bases from J, the gap between germline ends came to 11 bases. The CDR3 runs 15 residues. The CDR3 region is CASSLFPEGQETQYF. The CDR3 nucleotides read TGTGCCAGCAGTTTATTCCCAGAGGGGCAAGAGACCCAGTACTTC.

The sample holds a few counts of this clonotype. CDR3 in amino acids: CASSIWTGVGETQYF. The CDR3 DNA follows: TGTGCCAGCAGCATATGGACAGGGGTAGGGGAGACCCAGTACTTC. J is TRBJ2-5 and V is TRBV7-9; 9 bases are a match to TRBD1. The V segment lost 5 bases and the J segment 5 bases; nucleotides outside the gene matches: 9. This CDR3 region has 15 residues. The germline CDR1 and CDR2 sequences are SEHNR and FQNEAQ (reference sequence).

This chain links TRBV11-3 with TRBJ1-5, with unresolved D. The CDR3 sequence is 13 residues long. Trimming removed 3 bases from V and 4 bases from J, with 7 bases in between. Per the germline V gene, CDR1 is SGHNT and CDR2 is YENEEA. The CDR3 DNA reads TGTGCCAGCAGCTTGAGGCAGAATCAGCCCCAGCATTTT. This encodes CASSLRQNQPQHF.

A few counts support this clonotype. This CDR3 is CSASKGGNYGYTF. The CDR3 bases are TGCAGTGCTAGCAAGGGAGGGAACTATGGCTACACCTTC. V gene TRBV20-1 combines with J gene TRBJ1-2, with unresolved D. Trimming pared 3 bases from V and 2 bases from J, leaving 10 bases between. This CDR3 comprises 13 residues. Germline values: CDR1 DFQATT, CDR2 SNEGSKA (reference sequence).

J is TRBJ1-2 and V is TRBV12-3 or TRBV12-4; TRBD1 might be the D (5 bases). The CDR3 runs 12 residues. Trimming took off 4 bases at V and 13 bases at J, with 16 bases between the two ends. CDR3 amino acids: CASSYSGQLGTF. The CDR3 DNA sequence: TGTGCCAGCAGTTATTCAGGGCAATTGGGCACCTTC.

This clonotype was counted between two and nine times. The rearrangement uses TRBV7-2 and TRBJ1-6, with a tentative D call TRBD1 (5 bases). The germline V gene encodes CDR1 SGHTA and CDR2 FQGNSA. CDR3 length: 15 residues. Trimming took off 3 bases at V and 7 bases at J, with 13 bases between the two ends. As DNA, the CDR3 is TGTGCCAGCAGCTTGTGGGGCCCTGAGAATTCACCCCTCCACTTT. Residues: CASSLWGPENSPLHF.

This clonotype has just a few counts. The rearrangement links TRBV4-2 to TRBJ2-5; 7 positions agree with TRBD2. The J call is doubtful: the DNA matches TRBJ2-7 better. The germline V gene has CDR1 LGHNA and CDR2 YNFKEQ. The CDR3 length is 15 residues. The CDR3 DNA reads TGTGCCAGCTCGCCGGATCGGGGGGTCCACTACGAGCAGTACTTC. Its protein product is CASSPDRGVHYEQYF.

This clonotype was counted many times. The chain uses TRBV11-2 and TRBJ2-1; D not certain. CDR3 length: 14 residues. Trimming pared 0 bases from V and 2 bases from J, leaving 5 bases between. Germline CDR1 is SGHAT and CDR2 is FQNNGV. CDR3 nucleotides: TGTGCCAGCAGCTTAGAGAGAGCCTACAATGAGCAGTTCTTC. Protein sequence: CASSLERAYNEQFF.

The chain links TRBV11-1 to TRBJ2-1; D is ambiguous. The length of the CDR3 is 13 residues. V shed 3 bases and J shed 5 bases, with 8 bases lying between them. Germline V gives CDR1 SGHAT, CDR2 FQDESV (reference sequence). In DNA form, the CDR3 reads TGTGCCAGCAGCTTGCGTCTGCACAATGAGCAGTTCTTC. Amino acid sequence: CASSLRLHNEQFF.

This chain connects TRBV7-3 to TRBJ2-3, with 9 nucleotides matching TRBD2. Trimming at V came to 5 bases and at J to 3 bases, leaving 6 bases not matched to a gene. Germline CDR1 and CDR2: SGHTA and FQGTGA. The length of the CDR3 is 15 residues. CDR3 in DNA: TGTGCCAGCAGCACCCGTAGCGGGGGTACAGATACGCAGTATTTT. Its protein is CASSTRSGGTDTQYF.